This TCR beta chain was recorded in a study of T-cell reconstitution after alpha-beta-depleted transplantation in children. Broader study findings: Certain patients had high TCRbeta diversity at day 60, and it came from recipient T cells and thymic progenitors that survived. At around two months after transplant, the alpha-beta T cells were reportedly derived from several hundred expanded clones that came from non-depleted graft cells. Diversity and T-cell counts at one year after transplant derived mostly from new T cells.

CDR1 and CDR2 (germline): MDHEN, SYDVKM. J gave up 2 bases and V 6 bases, and 13 bases lay outside the gene matches. CDR3 length: 17 amino acids. This clonotype has a count of ten or more. Antigen specificity is unknown. A library of TCRbeta sequences, prepared with unique molecular identifiers, was generated. TCRdb processed the PCR reads anew with MiXCR; each CDR3 protein has one entry. This table has around 270,000 distinct CDR3 sequences, about 9.4% appearing once. The source was PBMCs, collected before TCRalphabeta/CD19-depleted stem cell transplant. The chain couples TRBV28 to TRBJ2-7; 10 nucleotides agree with TRBD1. This TCR was sampled from a boy in the first two years of life with acute myeloid leukemia, due to receive a stem cell transplant. The CDR3 bases are TGTGCCAGCAGCCACCAGGGAAAGGGACAGGGGCCCTACGAGCAGTACTTC. This translates into CASSHQGKGQGPYEQYF.